The following is a T cell receptor beta chain sequence with its context. This clonotype was counted ten times or more. The target of this receptor is not known. No much larger clonotype is one base removed from it; base qualities were not supplied. The sample originates from a study of glioma-infiltrating T cells (dated by TCRdb to 2015 to 2016). About the study as a whole: Glioma tissue, non-neoplastic brain tissue and matched peripheral blood mononuclear cells were used as sources from which TCR alpha- and beta-chain repertoires were sequenced. To measure how far tissue and blood T-cell populations diverged, each tissue-infiltrating repertoire was compared against the peripheral blood repertoire of the same patient. Three low-grade glioma patients, about eight primary glioblastoma patients and three non-glioma patients contributing non-neoplastic brain tissue were included in the paired cohort. Beyond this particular receptor, the publication reports: Tissue and blood shared very few CDR3 sequences, a result attributed to high CDR3 diversity and limited sampling. The group comparisons were based on small numbers of patients: three non-neoplastic, three low-grade glioma and several glioblastoma patients. In non-neoplastic patients, VJ-independent divergence between tissue and blood fell below expectation, whereas in all gliomas, and especially in low-grade gliomas, the divergence rose above expectation.

TCR alpha and beta CDR3 regions were amplified with the iRepertoire nested amplicon-rescue multiplex PCR (arm-PCR) platform from RNA. For one-step reverse transcription and amplification, about 100-450 ng of tissue mRNA or PBMC total RNA was used as input. After bead purification, a secondary multiplex PCR added Illumina adapters, and libraries were gel-purified between 200 and 400 bp. Libraries carried internal 6-nucleotide barcodes used for demultiplexing. Sequencing of the libraries was done on an Illumina MiSeq using 2x220 or 2x250 nucleotide paired-end reads. The source study handled its data this way. FLASH 1.2.11 was used to merge paired reads, and BWA-MEM then aligned the reads to the GRCh37 human genome before TRA and TRB reads were extracted. V and J assignment used an IMGT-derived reference of cassette sequences and CDR3 motifs that included pseudogenes. Reads were translated in three frames, and productive CDR3s were defined as those with a C...FGXG motif and no stop codons. Unique combinations of V-J cassette pair and CDR3 amino acid sequence were defined as clonotypes. Filtering of reads was based on Hamming distance, with the threshold set by the sequence error rate of each sample in mapped regions. The public reads were quality trimmed at Q25 with fastp and then assembled into clones with MiXCR by TCRdb, keeping productive beta chains. Merged by CDR3 protein, the rows form single entries marked with the most common genes and DNA. The V and J calls and clone size come from TCRdb's table, not from the authors' own analysis. In all, the sample holds 100,000 to 150,000 distinct CDR3 sequences, and 23% of those were seen once. Of the sample, 13% to 15% falls within the top ten clones.

Trimming takes 3 bases off V and 2 bases off J; junction bases not matched to a gene: 11. The germline V gene supplies CDR1 SGHRS and CDR2 YFSETQ. Reading from cysteine to phenylalanine, the CDR3 counts 17 amino acids. This entry keeps only the CDR3 DNA: 51 bases, framed from base 1. The V and J genes are TRBV5-1 and TRBJ1-2, with 9 middle bases fitting TRBD1. Sequenced sample: glioma tissue, nonneoplastic brain tissue, or PBMCs (not recorded which). The TCR comes from a human donor with low-grade glioma or glioblastoma, undergoing nonglioma brain surgery, or in good health (not recorded which). CDR3 sequence: CASSWSGTGRTNYGYTF. The bases read TGCGCCAGCAGCTGGTCCGGGACAGGGAGGACCAACTATGGCTACACCTTC. Reference TRBV5-1 and TRBJ1-2 proteins supply the regions before and after the CDR3; the full variable domain is: KAGVTQTPRYLIKTRGQQVTLSCSPISGHRSVSWYQQTPGQGLQFLFEYFSETQRNKGNFPGRFSGRQFSNSRSEMNVSTLELGDSALYLCASSWSGTGRTNYGYTFGSGTRLTVV.